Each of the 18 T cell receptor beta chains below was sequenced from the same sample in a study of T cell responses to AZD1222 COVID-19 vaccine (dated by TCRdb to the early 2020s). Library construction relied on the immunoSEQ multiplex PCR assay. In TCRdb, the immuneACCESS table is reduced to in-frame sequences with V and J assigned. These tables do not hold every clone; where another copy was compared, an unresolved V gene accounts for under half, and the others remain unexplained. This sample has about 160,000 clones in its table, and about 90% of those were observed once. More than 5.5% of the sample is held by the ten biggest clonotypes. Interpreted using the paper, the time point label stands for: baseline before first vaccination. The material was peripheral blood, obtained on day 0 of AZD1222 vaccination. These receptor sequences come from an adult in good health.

CDR3 DNA sequence: TGTGCCAGCTCACCACCGGGGCGGGAGAACTACAATGAGCAGTTCTTC. Translated, it gives CASSPPGRENYNEQFF. The chain links TRBV18 to TRBJ2-1, with 7 nucleotides matching TRBD2. In germline, CDR1 is KGHSH, CDR2 LQKENI. V was clipped by 0 bases and J by 3 bases; unmatched bases: 5. The CDR3 is 16 amino acids.

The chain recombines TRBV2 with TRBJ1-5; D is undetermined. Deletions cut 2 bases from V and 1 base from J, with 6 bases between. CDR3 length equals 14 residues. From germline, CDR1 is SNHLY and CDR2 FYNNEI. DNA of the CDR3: TGTGCCAGCAGTGAAATGGTCAGCAATCAGCCCCAGCATTTT. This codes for CASSEMVSNQPQHF.

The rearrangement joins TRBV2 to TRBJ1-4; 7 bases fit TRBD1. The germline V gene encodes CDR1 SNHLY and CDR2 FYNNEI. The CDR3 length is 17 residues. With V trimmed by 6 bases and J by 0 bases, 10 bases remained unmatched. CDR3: CASRWGRGSATNEKLFF. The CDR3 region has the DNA TGTGCCAGCAGATGGGGCAGGGGGTCTGCAACTAATGAAAAACTGTTTTTT.

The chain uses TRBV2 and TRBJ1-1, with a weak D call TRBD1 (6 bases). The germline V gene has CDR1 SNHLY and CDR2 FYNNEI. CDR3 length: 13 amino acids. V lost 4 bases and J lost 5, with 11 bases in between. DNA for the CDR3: TGTGCCAGCAGTGTACAGGGAGAGACTGAAGCTTTCTTT. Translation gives CASSVQGETEAFF.

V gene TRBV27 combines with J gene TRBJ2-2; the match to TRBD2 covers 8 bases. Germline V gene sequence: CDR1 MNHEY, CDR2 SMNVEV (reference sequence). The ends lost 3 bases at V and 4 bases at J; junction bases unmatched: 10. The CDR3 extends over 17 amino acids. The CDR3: CASSFLAGGGVTGELFF. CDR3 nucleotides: TGTGCCAGCAGTTTCCTGGCGGGAGGAGGCGTCACCGGGGAGCTGTTTTTT.

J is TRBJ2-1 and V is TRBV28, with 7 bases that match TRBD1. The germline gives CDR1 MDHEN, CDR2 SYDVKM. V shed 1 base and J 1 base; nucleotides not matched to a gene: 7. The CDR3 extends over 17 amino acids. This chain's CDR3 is CASSLSGTAKSYNEQFF. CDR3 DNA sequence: TGTGCCAGCAGTTTATCCGGGACAGCTAAATCCTACAATGAGCAGTTCTTC.

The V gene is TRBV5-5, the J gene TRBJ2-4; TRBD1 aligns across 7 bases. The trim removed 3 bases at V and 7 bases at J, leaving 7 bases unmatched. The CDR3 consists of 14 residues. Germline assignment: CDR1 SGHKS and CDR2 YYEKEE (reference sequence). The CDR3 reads CASSSRQGHNIQYF. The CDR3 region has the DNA TGTGCCAGCAGCTCCCGACAGGGACATAACATTCAGTACTTC. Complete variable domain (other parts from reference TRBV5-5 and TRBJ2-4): DAGVTQSPTHLIKTRGQQVTLRCSPISGHKSVSWYQQVLGQGPQFIFQYYEKEERGRGNFPDRFSARQFPNYSSELNVNALLLGDSALYLCASSSRQGHNIQYFGAGTRLSVL.

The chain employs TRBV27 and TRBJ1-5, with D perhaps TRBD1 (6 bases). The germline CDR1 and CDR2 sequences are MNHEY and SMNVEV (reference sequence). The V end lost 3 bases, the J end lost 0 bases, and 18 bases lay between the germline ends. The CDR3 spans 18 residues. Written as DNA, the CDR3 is TGTGCCAGCAGTTTCGCAGGAGGGAGGGGGTATAGCAATCAGCCCCAGCATTTT. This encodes CASSFAGGRGYSNQPQHF.

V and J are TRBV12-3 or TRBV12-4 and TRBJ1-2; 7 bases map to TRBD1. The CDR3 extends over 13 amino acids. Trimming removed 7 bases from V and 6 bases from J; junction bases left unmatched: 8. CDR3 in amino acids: CASTLGGPHGYTF. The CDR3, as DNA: TGTGCCAGCACCCTAGGGGGCCCCCATGGCTACACCTTC.

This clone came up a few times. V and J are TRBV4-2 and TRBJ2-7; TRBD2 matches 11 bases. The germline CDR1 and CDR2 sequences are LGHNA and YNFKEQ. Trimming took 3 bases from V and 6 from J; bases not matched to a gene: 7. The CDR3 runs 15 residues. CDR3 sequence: CASSQGLAVLGEQYF. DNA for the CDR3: TGTGCCAGCAGCCAGGGACTAGCGGTTCTCGGCGAGCAGTACTTC.

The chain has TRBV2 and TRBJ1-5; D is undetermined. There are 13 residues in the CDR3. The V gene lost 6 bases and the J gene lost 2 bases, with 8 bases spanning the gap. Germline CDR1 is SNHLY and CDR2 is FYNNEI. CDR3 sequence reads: CASRPGGNQPQHF. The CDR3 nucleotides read TGTGCCAGCAGGCCAGGAGGCAATCAGCCCCAGCATTTT.

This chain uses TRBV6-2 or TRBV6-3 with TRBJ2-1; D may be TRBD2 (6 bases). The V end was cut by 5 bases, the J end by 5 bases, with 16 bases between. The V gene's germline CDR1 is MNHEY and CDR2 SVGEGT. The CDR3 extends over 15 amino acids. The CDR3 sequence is CASSATGEPHNEQFF. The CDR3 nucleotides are TGTGCCAGCAGTGCTACGGGAGAACCCCACAATGAGCAGTTCTTC.

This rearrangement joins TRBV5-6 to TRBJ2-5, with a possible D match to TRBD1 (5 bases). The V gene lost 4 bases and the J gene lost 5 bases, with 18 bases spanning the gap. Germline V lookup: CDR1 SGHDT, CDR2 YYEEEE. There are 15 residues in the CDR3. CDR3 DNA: TGTGCCAGCAGCCTAAGGACAACCTCGGAGGAGACCCAGTACTTC. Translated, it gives CASSLRTTSEETQYF.

The DNA of the CDR3 is TGCAGTGCTAGTACTCCAGGGGGCTATGGCTACACCTTC. Translated: CSASTPGGYGYTF. The chain recombines TRBV20-1 with TRBJ1-2; 7 bases fit TRBD1. This CDR3 has 13 amino acids. Germline V lookup: CDR1 DFQATT, CDR2 SNEGSKA (reference sequence). After removal of 3 bases from V and 4 bases from J, the junction contained 5 bases not matched to a gene.

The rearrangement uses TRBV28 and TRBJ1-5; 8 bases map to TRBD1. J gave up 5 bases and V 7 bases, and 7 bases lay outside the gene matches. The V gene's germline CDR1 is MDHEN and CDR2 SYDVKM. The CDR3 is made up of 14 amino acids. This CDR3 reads CASTPGRGHQPQHF. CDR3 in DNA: TGTGCCAGCACCCCCGGCAGGGGGCATCAGCCCCAGCATTTT. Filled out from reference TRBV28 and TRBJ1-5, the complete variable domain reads DVKVTQSSRYLVKRTGEKVFLECVQDMDHENMFWYRQDPGLGLRLIYFSYDVKMKEKGDIPEGYSVSREKKERFSLILESASTNQTSMYLCASTPGRGHQPQHFGDGTRLSIL.

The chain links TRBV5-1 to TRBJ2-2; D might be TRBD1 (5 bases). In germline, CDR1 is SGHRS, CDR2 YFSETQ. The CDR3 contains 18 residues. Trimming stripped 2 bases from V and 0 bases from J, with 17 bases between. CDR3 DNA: TGCGCCAGCAGCTTCGCCCGAAGTTCCAGGGCGAACACCGGGGAGCTGTTTTTT. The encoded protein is CASSFARSSRANTGELFF. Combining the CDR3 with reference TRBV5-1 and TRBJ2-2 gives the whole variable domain KAGVTQTPRYLIKTRGQQVTLSCSPISGHRSVSWYQQTPGQGLQFLFEYFSETQRNKGNFPGRFSGRQFSNSRSEMNVSTLELGDSALYLCASSFARSSRANTGELFFGEGSRLTVL.

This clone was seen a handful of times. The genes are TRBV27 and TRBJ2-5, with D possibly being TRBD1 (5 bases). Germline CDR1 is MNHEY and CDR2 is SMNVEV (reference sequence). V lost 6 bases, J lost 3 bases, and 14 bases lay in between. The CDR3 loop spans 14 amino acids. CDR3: CASRERGPKETQYF. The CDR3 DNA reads TGTGCCAGCAGAGAAAGGGGCCCCAAAGAGACCCAGTACTTC.

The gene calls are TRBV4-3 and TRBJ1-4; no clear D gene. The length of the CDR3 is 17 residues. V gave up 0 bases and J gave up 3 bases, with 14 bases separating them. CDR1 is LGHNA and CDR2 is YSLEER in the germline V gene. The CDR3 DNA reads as TGCGCCAGCAGCCAAGAAAATTTTGTGGAGGCTAATGAAAAACTGTTTTTT. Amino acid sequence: CASSQENFVEANEKLFF.